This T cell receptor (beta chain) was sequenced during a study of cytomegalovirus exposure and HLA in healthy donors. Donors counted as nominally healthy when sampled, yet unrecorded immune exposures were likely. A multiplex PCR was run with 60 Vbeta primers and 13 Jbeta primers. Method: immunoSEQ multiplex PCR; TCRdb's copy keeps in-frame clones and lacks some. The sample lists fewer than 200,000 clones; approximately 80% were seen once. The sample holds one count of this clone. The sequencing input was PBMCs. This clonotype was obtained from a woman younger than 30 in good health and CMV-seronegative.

CDR3 sequence: CASSPYGSGRRDTGELFF. The CDR3 DNA sequence: TGTGCCAGCTCACCTTATGGTAGCGGGAGACGCGACACCGGGGAGCTGTTTTTT. The chain carries TRBV18 and TRBJ2-2; 9 bases agree with TRBD2. This CDR3 has 18 residues. CDR1 and CDR2 from the germline V gene are KGHSH and LQKENI. V dropped 3 bases and J dropped 3; count of bases not matched to a gene: 11.